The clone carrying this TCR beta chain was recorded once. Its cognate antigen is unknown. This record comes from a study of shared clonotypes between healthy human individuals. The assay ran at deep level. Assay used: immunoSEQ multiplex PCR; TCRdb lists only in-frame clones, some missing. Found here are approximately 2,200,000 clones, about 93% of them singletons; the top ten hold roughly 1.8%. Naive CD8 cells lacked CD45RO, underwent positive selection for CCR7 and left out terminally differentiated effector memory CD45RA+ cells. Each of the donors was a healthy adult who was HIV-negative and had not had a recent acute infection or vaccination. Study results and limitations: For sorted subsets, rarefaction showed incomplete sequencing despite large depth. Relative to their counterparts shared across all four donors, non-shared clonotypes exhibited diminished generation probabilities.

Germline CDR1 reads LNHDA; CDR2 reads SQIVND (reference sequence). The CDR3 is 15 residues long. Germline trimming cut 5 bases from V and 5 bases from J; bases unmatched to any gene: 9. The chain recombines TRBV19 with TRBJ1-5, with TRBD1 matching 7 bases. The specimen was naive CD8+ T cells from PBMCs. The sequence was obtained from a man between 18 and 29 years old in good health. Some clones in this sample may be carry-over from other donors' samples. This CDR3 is CASSWTGTFHQPQHF. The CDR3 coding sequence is TGTGCCAGTAGTTGGACAGGTACTTTCCATCAGCCCCAGCATTTT.